A selection of T cell receptor beta chains follows, all from one sample in a study of OX40 agonist ivuxolimab in advanced cancers. Here immunoSEQ multiplex PCR was the method, and the copy in TCRdb shows in-frame clones only, minus some. The sample lists approximately 11,000 clones, 70% to 85% seen once, with around a sixth in the top ten. Sequences were derived from CD4+ or CD8+ T cells sorted from blood, sampled in a trial of the OX40 agonist ivuxolimab. These receptors all come from an adult with an advanced solid tumor such as melanoma, head and neck, liver or kidney cancer. The CDR3 runs from the conserved cysteine through the conserved F or W. D genes are given only for firm matches. Only some rows state a clone size, as once, few, many or a class for expanded clones.

v_call	d_call	j_call	clone_size	cdr3_aa	cdr3_nt
TRBV20-1	.	TRBJ1-1	.	CSARGGVWDFF	TGCAGTGCTAGAGGGGGAGTTTGGGATTTCTTT
TRBV4-2	.	TRBJ2-1	few	CASSWQGLEFAYNEQFF	TGTGCCAGCAGCTGGCAAGGACTGGAGTTCGCCTACAATGAGCAGTTCTTC
TRBV7-9	.	TRBJ2-2	few	CASKSGNTGELFF	TGTGCCAGCAAGTCTGGGAACACCGGGGAGCTGTTTTTT
TRBV4-1	.	TRBJ2-7	.	CASSQDRGYEQYF	TGCGCCAGCAGCCAAGATCGGGGGTACGAGCAGTACTTC
TRBV5-4	.	TRBJ2-4	.	CASIAPTENIQYF	TGTGCCAGCATCGCACCAACCGAAAACATTCAGTACTTC
TRBV6-5	.	TRBJ1-1	few	CASRPGEEGTEAFF	TGTGCCAGCAGGCCCGGGGAAGAAGGCACTGAAGCTTTCTTT
TRBV27	TRBD1	TRBJ1-1	.	CASTGGTEAFF	TGTGCCAGTACAGGGGGGACTGAAGCTTTCTTT
TRBV7-9	.	TRBJ2-3	.	CASSLAAGKGDADTQYF	TGTGCCAGCAGCTTAGCGGCGGGGAAAGGTGATGCAGATACGCAGTATTTT
TRBV18	.	TRBJ1-1	.	CASSPPGGGTEAFF	TGTGCCAGCTCACCACCCGGGGGGGGGACTGAAGCTTTCTTT
TRBV11-1	.	TRBJ2-7	.	CASSLSGESEQYF	TGTGCCAGCAGCTTATCAGGGGAATCCGAGCAGTACTTC
TRBV30	.	TRBJ2-3	.	CAWSSPVVVGDTQYF	TGTGCCTGGAGCTCCCCAGTAGTCGTGGGAGATACGCAGTATTTT
TRBV5-5	TRBD1	TRBJ2-5	.	CASSRGTGEETQYF	TGTGCCAGCAGCCGCGGGACAGGAGAAGAGACCCAGTACTTC
TRBV5-1	.	TRBJ1-2	.	CASSFSGTAFYGYTF	TGCGCCAGCAGCTTCTCCGGGACGGCATTCTATGGCTACACCTTC
TRBV27	.	TRBJ1-5	once	CASSLLGQPQHF	TGTGCCAGCAGTTTATTGGGACAGCCCCAGCATTTT
TRBV7-9	TRBD2	TRBJ2-7	.	CASSVREAGYEQYF	TGTGCCAGCAGCGTGCGGGAGGCGGGCTACGAGCAGTACTTC
TRBV7-6	.	TRBJ2-3	.	CASSQATDTQYF	TGTGCCAGCAGCCAGGCGACAGATACGCAGTATTTT
TRBV14	.	TRBJ2-1	.	CASSQARWRPEQFF	TGTGCCAGCAGCCAAGCGAGGTGGCGACCAGAGCAGTTCTTC
TRBV29-1	.	TRBJ2-5	.	CSVDRGTEETQYF	TGCAGCGTTGACCGAGGGACTGAAGAGACCCAGTACTTC
TRBV29-1	.	TRBJ2-7	.	CSVLDSRHYEQYF	TGCAGCGTTCTGGACAGTCGGCACTACGAGCAGTACTTC
TRBV9	TRBD2	TRBJ2-7	.	CASSPSGVRSYEQYF	TGTGCCAGCAGCCCGAGCGGGGTCCGATCCTACGAGCAGTACTTC
TRBV29-1	.	TRBJ2-2	.	CSVDEAGNTGELFF	TGCAGCGTTGATGAGGCAGGCAACACCGGGGAGCTGTTTTTT
TRBV7-9	.	TRBJ2-7	.	CASSRDSEQYF	TGTGCCAGCAGCCGTGACTCCGAGCAGTACTTC
TRBV7-9	.	TRBJ1-2	.	CASSLDGGDGYTF	TGTGCCAGCAGCTTAGACGGAGGGGATGGCTACACCTTC
TRBV19	.	TRBJ1-1	.	CASSTSVNTEAFF	TGTGCCAGTAGTACATCAGTAAACACTGAAGCTTTCTTT
TRBV7-8	TRBD1	TRBJ1-4	.	CASSSGTGISRKLFF	TGTGCCAGCAGCTCTGGGACAGGGATTAGCAGAAAACTGTTTTTT
TRBV9	.	TRBJ2-3	.	CASSPQAGFADTQYF	TGTGCCAGCAGCCCCCAAGCGGGTTTCGCAGATACGCAGTATTTT
TRBV6-1	.	TRBJ1-5	few	CASSALRNSNQPQHF	TGTGCCAGCAGTGCGCTCAGGAATAGCAATCAGCCCCAGCATTTT
TRBV2	.	TRBJ2-7	medium-sized	CASSEGGGVPYEQYF	TGTGCCAGCAGTGAAGGCGGGGGCGTCCCCTACGAGCAGTACTTC
TRBV5-1	.	TRBJ1-1	.	CASSFSGPDTEAFF	TGCGCCAGCAGCTTTAGTGGTCCGGACACTGAAGCTTTCTTT
TRBV5-6	TRBD2	TRBJ2-1	.	CASSLQREYNEQFF	TGTGCCAGCAGCTTGCAGCGGGAGTACAATGAGCAGTTCTTC
TRBV5-5	.	TRBJ1-5	few	CASSLKLGVYQPQHF	TGTGCCAGCAGCCTAAAACTGGGGGTTTATCAGCCCCAGCATTTT
TRBV4-1	TRBD2	TRBJ2-1	.	CASSQDFLAGGQNEQFF	TGCGCCAGCAGCCAAGACTTTCTAGCGGGGGGGCAAAATGAGCAGTTCTTC
TRBV6-4	.	TRBJ1-5	few	CASSDGENQPQHF	TGTGCCAGCAGCGACGGAGAAAATCAGCCCCAGCATTTT
TRBV5-8	.	TRBJ2-2	.	CASSLADTGELFF	TGTGCCAGCAGCTTGGCCGACACCGGGGAGCTGTTTTTT
TRBV6-4	TRBD2	TRBJ2-3	few	CASSSQSGRAIDTQYF	TGTGCCAGCAGTTCCCAAAGCGGGAGGGCCATAGATACGCAGTATTTT
TRBV9	TRBD2	TRBJ2-3	.	CASSVGLAGVSDTQYF	TGTGCCAGCAGCGTAGGGCTAGCGGGAGTCTCAGATACGCAGTATTTT
TRBV4-1	.	TRBJ2-3	.	CASSRRDEDTQYF	TGCGCCAGCAGTCGCCGGGACGAGGATACGCAGTATTTT
TRBV27	.	TRBJ2-5	.	CASSSLTGGAETQYF	TGTGCCAGCAGTTCCCTAACAGGAGGGGCGGAGACCCAGTACTTC
TRBV7-8	.	TRBJ2-1	.	CASSLAWGLEGPGDNNEQFF	TGTGCCAGCAGCTTAGCTTGGGGGCTAGAGGGGCCAGGAGATAACAATGAGCAGTTCTTC
TRBV27	.	TRBJ1-1	.	CASSKNTEAFF	TGTGCCAGCAGTAAGAACACTGAAGCTTTCTTT
TRBV27	.	TRBJ2-1	.	CASSSRGGFNNEQFF	TGTGCCAGCAGTTCCAGGGGGGGATTTAACAATGAGCAGTTCTTC